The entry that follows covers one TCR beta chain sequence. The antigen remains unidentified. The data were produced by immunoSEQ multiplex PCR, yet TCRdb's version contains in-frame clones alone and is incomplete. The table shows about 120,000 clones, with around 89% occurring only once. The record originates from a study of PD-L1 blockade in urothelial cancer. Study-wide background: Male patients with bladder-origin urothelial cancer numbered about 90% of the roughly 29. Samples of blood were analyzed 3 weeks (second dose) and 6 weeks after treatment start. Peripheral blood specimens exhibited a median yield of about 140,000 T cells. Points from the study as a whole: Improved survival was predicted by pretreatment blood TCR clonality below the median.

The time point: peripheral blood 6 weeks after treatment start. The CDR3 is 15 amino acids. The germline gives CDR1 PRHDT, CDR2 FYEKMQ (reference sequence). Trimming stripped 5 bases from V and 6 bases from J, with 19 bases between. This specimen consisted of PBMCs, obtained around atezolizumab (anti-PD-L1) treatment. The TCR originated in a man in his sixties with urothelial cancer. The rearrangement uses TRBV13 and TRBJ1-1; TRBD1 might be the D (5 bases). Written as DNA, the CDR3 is TGTGCCAGCAGCCCAACCCCCGCCAGGGATGCTGAAGCTTTCTTT. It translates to CASSPTPARDAEAFF.